The source of this T cell receptor (beta chain) is a study of shared clonotypes between healthy human individuals. General observations from the study: Between a handful of donors, naive CD4 clonotypes were shared at a level of about 5%. Some clonotypes were shared by all four sorted-subset donors, while others were not shared. The non-shared ones had lower generation probabilities than the shared ones.

The test was conducted at deep level. TCRdb keeps only in-frame clones here, not all; method: immunoSEQ multiplex PCR. Among approximately 240,000 clones listed, about 65% were seen once. The germline CDR1 and CDR2 sequences are SEHNR and FQNEAQ (reference sequence). The CDR3 loop spans 12 amino acids. V was shortened by 5 bases and J by 8 bases, with 10 bases between the two germline ends. This clone was counted a few times. Its antigen is not identified. The TCR was taken from a man aged 25 to 45 in good health. V is TRBV7-9 and J is TRBJ2-1; D not certain. Sequencing input: memory CD4+ T cells sorted from blood. Described subset: CD45RA-negative fraction. The CDR3, as DNA: TGTGCCAGCAGCCCCCTTCCCCATGAGCAGTTCTTC. Translated, it gives CASSPLPHEQFF.